What follows are 20 T cell receptor beta chains derived from one specimen sequenced in a study of blood T cells in healthy people across ages. A second roughly 6 to 11 cycle PCR used barcoded and J-beta primers. TCRdb reanalysed the 5' RACE reads using MiXCR and keeps one entry per CDR3 protein. The sample has roughly 550,000 distinct CDR3 sequences, around 24% seen once; the top ten hold roughly 10%. This sample also belongs to another study, concerning T cells of mothers and their children.

The sequenced material came from blood. These receptors originate from a boy aged 10-17 years in good health.

This clonotype turned up a few times. This chain uses TRBV11-2 with TRBJ1-3; possibly TRBD1 for D (6 bases). The ends were cut back, 4 bases at V and 8 bases at J, with 18 bases in the middle. This CDR3 is built from 15 residues. The germline V gene has CDR1 SGHAT and CDR2 FQNNGV. The CDR3 bases are TGTGCCAGCAGCTCTTGGGGCGTACAGGGAGACACCATATATTTT. It codes for CASSSWGVQGDTIYF.

The rearrangement links TRBV12-3 or TRBV12-4 to TRBJ2-3; 12 bases agree with TRBD2. V lost 6 bases and J lost 3; bases outside the gene matches: 4. CDR3 length equals 15 residues. The CDR3 sequence is CASSGLAGKTDTQYF. The DNA of the CDR3 is TGTGCCAGCAGCGGACTAGCGGGAAAGACAGATACGCAGTATTTT.

A few counts support this clonotype. The chain employs TRBV29-1 and TRBJ2-1; tentative D call: TRBD1 (6 bases). Per the germline V gene, CDR1 is SQVTM and CDR2 is ANQGSEA. The V gene lost 3 bases and the J gene lost 5 bases, with 17 bases spanning the gap. The length of the CDR3 is 15 residues. The CDR3 spells CSVDPGERGNNEQFF. In DNA form, the CDR3 reads TGCAGCGTTGATCCAGGGGAAAGGGGAAACAATGAGCAGTTCTTC.

Only a few counts were recorded for this clonotype. The chain's CDR3 is CASTPPADYEQYF. Here the CDR3 DNA reads TGTGCCAGCACCCCTCCCGCGGACTACGAGCAGTACTTC. This sequence joins TRBV12-3 or TRBV12-4 and TRBJ2-7, with D hard to call. V lost 7 bases and J lost 3, with 13 bases in between. The CDR3 has 13 residues.

The V and J genes are TRBV20-1 and TRBJ2-1; TRBD2 aligns across 9 bases. The CDR3 sequence is 16 residues long. Germline trimming cut 0 bases from V and 6 bases from J; bases unmatched to any gene: 9. Germline CDR1 and CDR2: DFQATT and SNEGSKA (reference sequence). CDR3 in amino acids: CSAREASGTITNEQFF. The DNA for the CDR3 is TGCAGTGCTAGAGAGGCTAGCGGGACTATAACCAATGAGCAGTTCTTC.

This clonotype was detected a few times. J is TRBJ1-2 and V is TRBV12-3 or TRBV12-4; no clear D. CDR3 length: 13 residues. Trimming took 3 bases from V and 4 from J, leaving 9 bases between them. CDR3 coding DNA: TGTGCCAGCAGTTTGGAGCCAGGCTATGGCTACACCTTC. Its protein product is CASSLEPGYGYTF.

This clonotype appeared a few times. The chain is built from TRBV2 and TRBJ2-4; 7 nucleotides align to TRBD2. In germline, CDR1 is SNHLY, CDR2 FYNNEI. V was pared by 8 bases and J by 7 bases, with 11 bases of the junction left unmatched. The CDR3 covers 14 residues. The CDR3 region is CASSRGLGGNIQYF. The CDR3 nucleotides read TGTGCCAGCTCCCGGGGCCTGGGAGGGAACATTCAGTACTTC. Full variable domain (missing parts from reference TRBV2 and TRBJ2-4): EPEVTQTPSHQVTQMGQEVILRCVPISNHLYFYWYRQILGQKVEFLVSFYNNEISEKSEIFDDQFSVERPDGSNFTLKIRSTKLEDSAMYFCASSRGLGGNIQYFGAGTRLSVL.

The chain combines TRBV28 with TRBJ2-6, with 8 bases fitting TRBD1. There are 19 residues in the CDR3. After removal of 6 bases from V and 0 bases from J, the junction contained 13 bases not matched to a gene. Germline CDR1 reads MDHEN; CDR2 reads SYDVKM. For the CDR3, the DNA is TGTGCCAGCAGCGACCTCACGACAGGGGAAAGCTCTGGGGCCAACGTCCTGACTTTC. It translates to CASSDLTTGESSGANVLTF.

The CDR3 DNA reads as TGCAGCGTTGAAGGACTGACCACAGATACGCAGTATTTT. It codes for CSVEGLTTDTQYF. The gene calls are TRBV29-1 and TRBJ2-3, with D uncertain. Germline values: CDR1 SQVTM, CDR2 ANQGSEA. Deletions cut 1 base from V and 2 bases from J, with 7 bases between. There are 13 residues in the CDR3.

V usage is TRBV7-6 and J usage is TRBJ2-3; maybe TRBD1 (5 bases). Germline V lookup: CDR1 SGHVS, CDR2 FNYEAQ. The CDR3 sequence is 16 residues long. V was shortened by 5 bases and J by 2 bases, with 17 bases between the two germline ends. This chain's CDR3 is CASSQQQGSVTDTQYF. CDR3 DNA sequence: TGTGCCAGCAGCCAGCAGCAGGGTTCGGTCACAGATACGCAGTATTTT. Supplemented by reference TRBV7-6 and TRBJ2-3, the full variable domain reads GAGVSQSPRYKVTKRGQDVALRCDPISGHVSLYWYRQALGQGPEFLTYFNYEAQQDKSGLPNDRFSAERPEGSISTLTIQRTEQRDSAMYRCASSQQQGSVTDTQYFGPGTRLTVL.

The chain is built from TRBV24-1 and TRBJ1-5; D may be TRBD1 (5 bases). The ends were cut back, 5 bases at V and 12 bases at J, with 16 bases in the middle. There are 13 residues in the CDR3. Germline V CDR1 and CDR2: KGHDR, SFDVKD. CDR3 loop: CATSAGAGVRQHF. In DNA form, the CDR3 reads TGTGCCACCAGTGCCGGCGCGGGGGTTCGCCAGCATTTT.

Comments on this clonotype: Compared with germline, one end of the junction differs, possibly owing to a read error. This chain links TRBV19 with TRBJ2-5, with 7 bases identical to TRBD2. Germline CDR1 and CDR2: LNHDA and SQIVND (reference sequence). This CDR3 comprises 15 residues. Here the CDR3 reads CAGSSRWGGQETQYF. The DNA for the CDR3 is TGTGCCGGTAGTTCCAGATGGGGGGGACAAGAGACCCAGTACTTC.

There are a few counts of this clonotype. The germline gene is not matched at one end of the junction; a read error may be the cause. CDR3 loop: CASSHLQGYEQSF. Here the CDR3 DNA reads TGCGCCAGCAGCCACCTACAGGGCTACGAGCAGTCCTTC. The V gene is TRBV4-3, the J gene TRBJ2-5, with D possibly being TRBD1 (6 bases). This CDR3 spans 13 amino acids. Germline CDR1 LGHNA, CDR2 YSLEER.

This clonotype occurred a few times. V usage is TRBV12-3 or TRBV12-4 and J usage is TRBJ2-2; 9 bases align to TRBD2. The junction had 7 bases not matched to a gene; V was cut back by 11 bases and J by 6 bases. This CDR3 contains 13 residues. The CDR3 loop reads CASSGGSAGELFF. The CDR3 bases are TGTGCCTCGAGCGGGGGGAGTGCCGGGGAGCTGTTTTTT.

This clonotype turned up a few times. The J gene is TRBJ2-7, the V gene TRBV4-3; the D gene is possibly TRBD1 (5 bases). From germline, CDR1 is LGHNA and CDR2 YSLEER. The CDR3 totals 14 residues. The germline V and J ends were trimmed by 0 bases and 6 bases, with 12 bases remaining between them. CDR3 DNA sequence: TGCGCCAGCAGCCAAGACAGGGATCGTGGCGAGCAGTACTTC. Its protein is CASSQDRDRGEQYF.

The chain has TRBV4-2 and TRBJ2-1; 8 bases line up with TRBD2. Trimming cost V 5 bases and J 8 bases; bases outside gene matches: 11. Germline V gene lookup returns CDR1 LGHNA and CDR2 YNFKEQ. The CDR3 length is 15 residues. The DNA of the CDR3 is TGTGCCAGCAGCGGGAGGGGCGGGAGGAGCCATGAGCAGTTCTTC. It translates to CASSGRGGRSHEQFF.

This clonotype was recorded a few times. The chain couples TRBV28 to TRBJ2-5; D is uncertain. Gene TRBJ2-1 matches the end of the DNA better, so the J call may be wrong. Germline V CDR1 and CDR2: MDHEN, SYDVKM. This CDR3 is 16 amino acids long. CDR3: CASSLSTGFAYNEQFF. CDR3 nucleotide sequence: TGTGCCAGCAGTTTAAGCACGGGCTTCGCCTACAATGAGCAGTTCTTC.

At least ten counts were recorded for this clonotype. The rearrangement links TRBV4-3 to TRBJ2-3; D might be TRBD1 or TRBD2, each matching 5 bases. The germline CDR1 and CDR2 sequences are LGHNA and YSLEER. The ends were cut back, 0 bases at V and 9 bases at J, with 13 bases in the middle. This CDR3 comprises 14 residues. CDR3 nucleotide sequence: TGCGCCAGCAGCCAAGAATCCCGCAGGGACACGCAGTATTTT. Protein sequence: CASSQESRRDTQYF.

The chain couples TRBV5-1 to TRBJ2-1, with 8 positions matching TRBD1. This CDR3 is 13 amino acids long. Germline V gives CDR1 SGHRS, CDR2 YFSETQ. V lost 5 bases, J lost 6 bases, and 4 bases stayed unmatched. In DNA form, the CDR3 reads TGCGCCAGCAGTGCGGACAGGGTCAATGAGCAGTTCTTC. It translates to CASSADRVNEQFF.

This clonotype was seen only a few times. The chain employs TRBV6-2 or TRBV6-3 and TRBJ2-7, with D tentatively TRBD2 (5 bases). Trimming took off 1 base at V and 1 base at J, with 17 bases between the two ends. CDR1 is MNHEY and CDR2 is SVGEGT in the germline V gene. The CDR3 extends over 17 amino acids. In nucleotides, the CDR3 is TGTGCCAGCAGTTACTTACTTGAGGACTCCCAATCCTACGAGCAGTACTTC. Its translation is CASSYLLEDSQSYEQYF.